These T cell receptor beta chains were read from a single sample in a study of blood T cell repertoires in COVID-19. Data came from immunoSEQ multiplex PCR; TCRdb stores just in-frame clones and leaves some out. The data show approximately 250,000 clones, about 87% seen once. The sequenced sample consisted of PBMCs or T cells enriched from blood (not recorded which). Receptor source: a middle-aged woman who had been exposed to COVID-19. Each CDR3 is given with its conserved first and last residue. D genes are given only for firm matches. A clone size is listed for some rows: how often the clone was seen (once, few, many), or a class if it is expanded.

CDR3aa: CASSLDWGGLGDTQYF; CDR3nt: TGTGCCAGCAGCTTAGATTGGGGGGGCCTCGGGGACACGCAGTATTTT; abundance: NA; d_gene: NA; v_gene: TRBV11-2; j_gene: TRBJ2-3
CDR3aa: CASSLGPGQGRELFF; CDR3nt: TGTGCCAGCAGCTTAGGACCGGGACAGGGCAGGGAGCTGTTTTTT; abundance: NA; d_gene: TRBD1; v_gene: TRBV7-9; j_gene: TRBJ2-2
CDR3aa: CASSGQGMGTEAFF; CDR3nt: TGTGCCAGCAGCGGGCAGGGAATGGGCACTGAAGCTTTCTTT; abundance: few; d_gene: NA; v_gene: TRBV7-9; j_gene: TRBJ1-1
CDR3aa: CASKGMTSRGYNEQFF; CDR3nt: TGTGCCAGCAAGGGGATGACTAGCCGCGGCTACAATGAGCAGTTCTTC; abundance: NA; d_gene: NA; v_gene: TRBV21-1; j_gene: TRBJ2-1
CDR3aa: CASSTQGPGNTIYF; CDR3nt: TGTGCCAGCAGCACCCAGGGTCCAGGAAACACCATATATTTT; abundance: NA; d_gene: NA; v_gene: TRBV3-1/TRBV3-2; j_gene: TRBJ1-3
CDR3aa: CASSLQGAPNEKLFF; CDR3nt: TGTGCCAGCAGCTTACAGGGGGCCCCTAATGAAAAACTGTTTTTT; abundance: NA; d_gene: TRBD1; v_gene: TRBV7-2; j_gene: TRBJ1-4
CDR3aa: CASSPGISNQPQHF; CDR3nt: TGTGCCAGCAGCCCCGGTATTAGCAATCAGCCCCAGCATTTT; abundance: NA; d_gene: NA; v_gene: TRBV9; j_gene: TRBJ1-5
CDR3aa: CASSAGGRGRATNEKLFF; CDR3nt: TGTGCCAGCAGTGCCGGCGGTAGGGGCCGTGCAACTAATGAAAAACTGTTTTTT; abundance: NA; d_gene: NA; v_gene: TRBV6-1; j_gene: TRBJ1-4
CDR3aa: CASTSGQGSYEQYF; CDR3nt: TGTGCCAGCACCTCCGGGCAGGGTTCCTACGAGCAGTACTTC; abundance: NA; d_gene: NA; v_gene: TRBV11-1; j_gene: TRBJ2-7
CDR3aa: CASSPSLAGGPRGADTQYF; CDR3nt: TGCGCCAGCAGCCCCTCACTAGCGGGGGGGCCCAGGGGCGCAGATACGCAGTATTTT; abundance: NA; d_gene: TRBD2; v_gene: TRBV4-3; j_gene: TRBJ2-3
CDR3aa: CASSSGLTSPTF; CDR3nt: TGTGCCAGCAGTTCAGGGCTAACAAGCCCCACCTTC; abundance: NA; d_gene: NA; v_gene: TRBV6-5; j_gene: TRBJ1-2
CDR3aa: CASSPKGVYGYTF; CDR3nt: TGTGCCAGCAGTCCCAAGGGGGTCTATGGCTACACCTTC; abundance: NA; d_gene: NA; v_gene: TRBV12-3/TRBV12-4; j_gene: TRBJ1-2
CDR3aa: CASSTLLRGRMSSYNSPLHF; CDR3nt: TGTGCCAGTAGTACCCTGCTCAGGGGAAGGATGAGTTCCTATAATTCACCCCTCCACTTT; abundance: NA; d_gene: NA; v_gene: TRBV19; j_gene: TRBJ1-6
CDR3aa: CASRASGRTRGTGELFF; CDR3nt: TGTGCCAGCAGGGCTAGCGGGAGGACAAGGGGGACCGGGGAGCTGTTTTTT; abundance: NA; d_gene: TRBD2; v_gene: TRBV27; j_gene: TRBJ2-2
CDR3aa: CASSITGIGISPLHF; CDR3nt: TGTGCCAGCAGTATAACAGGGATCGGGATTTCACCCCTCCACTTT; abundance: once; d_gene: NA; v_gene: TRBV2; j_gene: TRBJ1-6
CDR3aa: CASSIGQGSNQPQHF; CDR3nt: TGTGCCAGTAGTATCGGTCAGGGTAGCAATCAGCCCCAGCATTTT; abundance: NA; d_gene: NA; v_gene: TRBV19; j_gene: TRBJ1-5
CDR3aa: CASSKEDRVGLKAAEAFF; CDR3nt: TGTGCCAGCAGCAAAGAGGATCGGGTAGGACTAAAGGCCGCTGAAGCTTTCTTT; abundance: NA; d_gene: NA; v_gene: TRBV21-1; j_gene: TRBJ1-1
CDR3aa: CASSSNGSDTQYF; CDR3nt: TGTGCCAGCAGCTCGAACGGGTCAGATACGCAGTATTTT; abundance: once; d_gene: NA; v_gene: TRBV11-3; j_gene: TRBJ2-3
CDR3aa: CASSLDRASGSFLSGNEQFF; CDR3nt: TGTGCCAGCAGCTTAGATCGGGCTAGCGGGAGTTTTCTTAGTGGTAATGAGCAGTTCTTC; abundance: NA; d_gene: TRBD2; v_gene: TRBV11-2; j_gene: TRBJ2-1
CDR3aa: CASTDTHGYTF; CDR3nt: TGTGCCAGCACAGACACCCATGGCTACACCTTC; abundance: NA; d_gene: NA; v_gene: TRBV28; j_gene: TRBJ1-2